This TCR delta chain is from a study of gamma-delta T cells after stem cell transplantation (dated by TCRdb to about 2016). The germline V gene supplies CDR1 TSWWSYY and CDR2 QGS. A distance of 41 bases separates the germline ends of V and J, which lose 2 bases and 10 bases respectively. The CDR3 spans 22 residues, from the cysteine through the phenylalanine. The entry retains the CDR3 DNA only, 66 bases that are in frame from base 1. Libraries were made using RT-PCR. Instrument used: Illumina MiSeq. After TCRdb called clones again from the public reads with CATT, rows with identical DNA were merged. The sample data list roughly 12,000 delta-chain clones, and 38% of these were observed just once. The ten most abundant clones make up about 2.8% of the sample. A note on this clone: This clone's antigen is unknown. No much larger clone exists at a distance of one base, and base qualities are not known.

The receptor was derived from a human donor. It is not recorded whose cells these are; they may come from a transplant donor. The sequencing sample was made of gamma-delta T cells. This chain joins TRDV1 to TRDJ1; the D region possibly corresponds to TRDD3 (8 bases align). The CDR3 protein: CALGEEGLPSTGGRPPVVPLIF. The DNA is TGTGCTCTTGGGGAAGAGGGGCTTCCTAGTACTGGGGGTCGCCCGCCAGTAGTTCCACTCATCTTT.